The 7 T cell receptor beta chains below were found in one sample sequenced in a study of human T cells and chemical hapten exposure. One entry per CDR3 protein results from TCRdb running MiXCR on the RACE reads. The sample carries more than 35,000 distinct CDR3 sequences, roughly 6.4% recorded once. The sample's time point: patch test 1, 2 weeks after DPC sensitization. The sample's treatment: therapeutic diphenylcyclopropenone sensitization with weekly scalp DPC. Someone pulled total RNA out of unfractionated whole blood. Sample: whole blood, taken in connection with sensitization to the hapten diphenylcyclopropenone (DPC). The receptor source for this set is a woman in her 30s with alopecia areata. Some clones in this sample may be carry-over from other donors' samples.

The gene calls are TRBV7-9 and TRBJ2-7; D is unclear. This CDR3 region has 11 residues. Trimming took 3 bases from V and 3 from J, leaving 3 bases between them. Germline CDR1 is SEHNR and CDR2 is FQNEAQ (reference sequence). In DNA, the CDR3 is TGTGCCAGCAGCTTTCTCTACGAGCAGTACTTC. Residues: CASSFLYEQYF.

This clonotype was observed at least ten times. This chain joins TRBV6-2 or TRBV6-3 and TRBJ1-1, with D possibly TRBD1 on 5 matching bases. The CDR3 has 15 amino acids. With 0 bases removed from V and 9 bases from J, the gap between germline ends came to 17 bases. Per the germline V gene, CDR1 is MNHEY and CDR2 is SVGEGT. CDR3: CASSYSRLPGSQAFF. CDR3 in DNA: TGTGCCAGCAGTTACTCGAGGTTGCCAGGGAGTCAAGCTTTCTTT.

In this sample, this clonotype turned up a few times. CDR3 sequence: CASSPPFQGPTDTQYF. As DNA, the CDR3 is TGTGCCAGCAGCCCCCCTTTTCAGGGGCCCACAGATACGCAGTATTTT. The chain joins TRBV7-9 to TRBJ2-3; D possibly corresponds to TRBD1 (6 bases). From germline, CDR1 is SEHNR and CDR2 FQNEAQ (reference sequence). V was pared by 5 bases and J by 2 bases, with 17 bases between. This CDR3 has 16 amino acids.

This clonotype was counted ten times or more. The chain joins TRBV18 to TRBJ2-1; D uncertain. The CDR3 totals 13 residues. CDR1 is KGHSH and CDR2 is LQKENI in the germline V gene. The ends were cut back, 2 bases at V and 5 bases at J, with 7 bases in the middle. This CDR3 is CASSPMRNNEQFF. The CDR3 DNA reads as TGTGCCAGCTCACCAATGAGGAACAATGAGCAGTTCTTC.

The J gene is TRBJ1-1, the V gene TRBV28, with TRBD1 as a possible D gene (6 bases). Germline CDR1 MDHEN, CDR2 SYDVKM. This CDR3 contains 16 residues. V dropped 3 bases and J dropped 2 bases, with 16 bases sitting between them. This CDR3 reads CASSFPQGRPNTEAFF. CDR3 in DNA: TGTGCCAGCAGTTTCCCCCAGGGGCGACCTAACACTGAAGCTTTCTTT.

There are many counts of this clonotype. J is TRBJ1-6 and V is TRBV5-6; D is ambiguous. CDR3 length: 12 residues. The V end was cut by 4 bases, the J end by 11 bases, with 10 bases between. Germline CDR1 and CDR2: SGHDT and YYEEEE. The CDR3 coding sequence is TGTGCCAGCAGCCTTGGGGTGGCACCCCTCCACTTT. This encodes CASSLGVAPLHF.

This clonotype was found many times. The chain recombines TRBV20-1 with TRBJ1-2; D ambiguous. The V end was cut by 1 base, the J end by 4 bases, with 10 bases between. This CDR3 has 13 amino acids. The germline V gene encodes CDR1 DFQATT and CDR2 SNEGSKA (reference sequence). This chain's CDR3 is CSARGADAYGYTF. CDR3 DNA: TGCAGTGCTAGAGGGGCGGACGCCTATGGCTACACCTTC.